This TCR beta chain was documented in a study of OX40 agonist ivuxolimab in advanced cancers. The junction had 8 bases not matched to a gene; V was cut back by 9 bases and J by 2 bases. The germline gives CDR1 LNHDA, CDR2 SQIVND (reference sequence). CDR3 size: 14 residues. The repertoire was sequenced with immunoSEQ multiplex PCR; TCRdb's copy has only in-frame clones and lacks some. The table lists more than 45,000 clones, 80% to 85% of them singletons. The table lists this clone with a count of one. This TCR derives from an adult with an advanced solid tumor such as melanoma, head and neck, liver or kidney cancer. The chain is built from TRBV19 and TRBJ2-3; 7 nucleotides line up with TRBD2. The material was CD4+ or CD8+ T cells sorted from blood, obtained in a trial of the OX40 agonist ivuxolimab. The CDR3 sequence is CASRGLQYTDTQYF. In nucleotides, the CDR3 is TGTGCCAGCCGGGGACTACAATACACAGATACGCAGTATTTT.